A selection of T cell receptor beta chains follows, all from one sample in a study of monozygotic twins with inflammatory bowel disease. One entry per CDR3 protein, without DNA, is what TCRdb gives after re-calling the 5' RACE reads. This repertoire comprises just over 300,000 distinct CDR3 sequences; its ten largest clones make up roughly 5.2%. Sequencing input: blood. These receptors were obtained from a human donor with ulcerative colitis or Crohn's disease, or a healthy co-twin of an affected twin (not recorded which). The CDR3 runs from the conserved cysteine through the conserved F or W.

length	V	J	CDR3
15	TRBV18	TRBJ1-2	CASSPEGGVNYGYTF
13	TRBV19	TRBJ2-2	CASSIANTGELFF
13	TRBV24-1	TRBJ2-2	CATSGQNTGELFF
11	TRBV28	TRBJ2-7	CASSLTRGLLF
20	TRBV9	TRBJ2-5	CASSVGIRRTTFGSKETQYF
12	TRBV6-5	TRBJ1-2	CASSYSKGGYTF
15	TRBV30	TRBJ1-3	CAWGGQGVFGNTIYF
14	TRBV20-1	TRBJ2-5	CSASLGHQRRTQYF
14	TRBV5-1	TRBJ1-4	CASSLLGGDEKLFF
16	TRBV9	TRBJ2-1	CASSVGTGSAYNEQFF
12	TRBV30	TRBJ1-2	CAWSVGPPGYTF
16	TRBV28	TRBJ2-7	CASSSLGTRLSYEQYF
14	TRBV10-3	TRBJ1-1	CAISAWTGNTEAFF
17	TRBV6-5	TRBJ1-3	CASSYSASSHSGNTIYF
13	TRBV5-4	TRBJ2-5	CASSLELWETQYF
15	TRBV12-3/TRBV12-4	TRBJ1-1	CASSPMGQGLTEAFF
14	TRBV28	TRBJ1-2	CASILGQGVYGYTF
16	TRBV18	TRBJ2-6	CASSPQVLSGANVLTF
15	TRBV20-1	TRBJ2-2	CSARPTRLAGGELFF
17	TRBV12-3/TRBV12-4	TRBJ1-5	CASSLDRGQSMDQPQHF
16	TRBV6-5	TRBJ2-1	CASSYLPTVSYNEQFF
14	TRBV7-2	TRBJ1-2	CASSVDRRLYGYTF
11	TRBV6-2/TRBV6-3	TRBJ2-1	CASRINDEQFF
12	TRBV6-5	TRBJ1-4	CASSYSGGKLFF
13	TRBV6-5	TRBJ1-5	CASGGRRNQPQHF
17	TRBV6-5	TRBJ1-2	CASSYSNEGGTNYGYTF
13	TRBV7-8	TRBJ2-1	CASSLRLAEEQFF
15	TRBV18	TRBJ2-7	CASSPLQGSSYEQYF
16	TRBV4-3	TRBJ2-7	CASSQEYPARGYEQYF
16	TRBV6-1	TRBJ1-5	CASSESGTGVNQPQHF
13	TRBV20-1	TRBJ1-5	CSASVGFYQPQHF